This T cell receptor (beta chain) comes out of a study of breast tumors, draining lymph nodes, adjacent tissues. Germline values: CDR1 MNHEY, CDR2 SVGAGI. CDR3 length: 14 amino acids. The V gene lost 5 bases and the J gene lost 3 bases, with 10 bases spanning the gap. Findings and limits, study-wide: Tumor TCR diversity was below lymph nodes but above nontumor tissue. Data only fit, rather than demonstrated, lymph node origin of most tumor T cells.

MiXCR, run by TCRdb on the multiplex PCR reads, gives a single entry per CDR3 protein. The sample contains approximately 130,000 distinct CDR3 sequences, around 21% of which appear only once. This clonotype has a count of ten or more. The antigen remains unidentified. Breast cancer patients provided tissue from their axillary draining lymph nodes. This TCR came from a female donor with breast cancer. Some clones in this sample may be carry-over from other donors' samples. The V gene is TRBV6-5, the J gene TRBJ2-2; tentatively, D is TRBD2 (5 bases). The source material was axillary lymph node tissue. The CDR3 DNA sequence: TGTGCCAGCAGTACCCTAGCAGACACCGGGGAGCTGTTTTTT. Translated, it gives CASSTLADTGELFF.